This section outlines one T cell receptor (beta chain) sequence together with its context. The antigen remains undetermined. TCRdb recomputed calls from the RACE reads with MiXCR, one row per CDR3 protein. The repertoire holds around 300,000 distinct CDR3 sequences, with just under 8% as singletons. These data are taken from a study of human T cells and chemical hapten exposure. Looking at the study overall: Each patch test put 0.01% DPC on the upper back, and results were read at 6 days. Affected patients, primarily female, had alopecia areata, totalis or universalis. Study-level results: In the PT1 data, expanded TCR counts showed a positive correlation with patch test score.

Time point noted: pre-sensitization, week 0. Indicated treatment: therapeutic diphenylcyclopropenone sensitization with weekly scalp DPC. The CDR3 is 15 residues long. The V end lost 5 bases, the J end lost 4 bases, and 14 bases lay between the germline ends. Germline V gives CDR1 SGHTA, CDR2 FQGTGA. The rearrangement joins TRBV7-3 to TRBJ2-2, with D possibly TRBD2 on 5 matching bases. The source is a man aged 18 to 30 with alopecia areata. Some clones in this sample may be carry-over from other donors' samples. The specimen comprised whole blood, sampled in connection with sensitization to the hapten diphenylcyclopropenone (DPC). The CDR3 bases are TGTGCCAGCAGCCCGAGATCTGAGGGCACCGGGGAGCTGTTTTTT. This translates into CASSPRSEGTGELFF. Full variable domain (outside the CDR3, taken from reference TRBV7-3 and TRBJ2-2): GAGVSQTPSNKVTEKGKYVELRCDPISGHTALYWYRQSLGQGPEFLIYFQGTGAADDSGLPNDRFFAVRPEGSVSTLKIQRTERGDSAVYLCASSPRSEGTGELFFGEGSRLTVL.